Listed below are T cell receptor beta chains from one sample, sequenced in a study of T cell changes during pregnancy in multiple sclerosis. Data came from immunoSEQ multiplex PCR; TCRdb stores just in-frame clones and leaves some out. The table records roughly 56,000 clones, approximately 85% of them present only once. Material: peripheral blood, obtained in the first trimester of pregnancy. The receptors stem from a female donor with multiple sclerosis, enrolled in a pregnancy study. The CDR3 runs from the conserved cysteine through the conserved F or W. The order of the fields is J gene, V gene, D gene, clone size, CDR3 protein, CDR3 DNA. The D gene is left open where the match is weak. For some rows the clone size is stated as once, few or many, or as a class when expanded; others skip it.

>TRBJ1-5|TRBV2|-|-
CASSGAGRTQPQHF
TGTGCCAGCAGTGGGGCAGGGAGGACTCAGCCCCAGCATTTT
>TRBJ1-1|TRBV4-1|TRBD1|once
CASSQDRGTGATEAFF
TGCGCCAGCAGCCAAGATAGAGGGACAGGGGCTACTGAAGCTTTCTTT
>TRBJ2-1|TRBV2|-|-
CASSELYGNEQFF
TGTGCCAGCAGTGAACTCTACGGGAATGAGCAGTTCTTC
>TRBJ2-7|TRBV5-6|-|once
CASSLGHPEQYF
TGTGCCAGCAGCCTGGGACACCCCGAGCAGTACTTC
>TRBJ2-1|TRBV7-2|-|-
CASSSSDEQFF
TGTGCCAGCAGCTCTAGCGATGAGCAGTTCTTC
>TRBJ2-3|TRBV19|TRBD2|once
CASSELAGRSTDTQYF
TGTGCCAGTAGTGAACTAGCGGGCCGTAGCACAGATACGCAGTATTTT
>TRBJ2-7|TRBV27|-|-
CASSNLEGHRSSYEQYF
TGTGCCAGCTCAAACTTAGAGGGACACCGGAGCTCCTACGAGCAGTACTTC
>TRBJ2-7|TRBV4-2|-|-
CASSHGEGGSYEQYF
TGTGCCAGCAGCCACGGCGAGGGAGGTTCCTACGAGCAGTACTTC
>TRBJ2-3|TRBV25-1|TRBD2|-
CAYEGVLAGDTQYF
TGTGCCTACGAAGGGGTGCTAGCGGGAGATACGCAGTATTTT
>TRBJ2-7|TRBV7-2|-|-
CASSAGHHYEQYF
TGTGCCAGCAGCGCCGGACACCACTACGAGCAGTACTTC
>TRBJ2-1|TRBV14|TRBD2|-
CASSQTSVDNEQFF
TGTGCCAGCAGCCAAACTAGCGTAGACAATGAGCAGTTCTTC
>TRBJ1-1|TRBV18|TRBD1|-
CASPPTDRDTEAFF
TGTGCCAGCCCACCAACGGACAGGGACACTGAAGCTTTCTTT
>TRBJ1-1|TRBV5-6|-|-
CASSLGAGIGEAFF
TGTGCCAGCAGCTTGGGGGCGGGGATCGGTGAAGCTTTCTTT
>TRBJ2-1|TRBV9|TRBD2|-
CASSPGTSGIRGGDEQFF
TGTGCCAGCAGCCCCGGGACTAGCGGGATCAGGGGTGGCGATGAGCAGTTCTTC
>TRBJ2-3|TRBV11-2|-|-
CASSPSRSLDTQYF
TGTGCCAGCAGCCCATCCCGGAGCCTGGATACGCAGTATTTT
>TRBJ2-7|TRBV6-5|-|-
CASSYLQGVREQYF
TGTGCCAGCAGTTACCTTCAGGGCGTACGGGAGCAGTACTTC
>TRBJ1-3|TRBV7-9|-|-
CASSLGTVSGNTIYF
TGTGCCAGCAGCTTAGGGACAGTCTCTGGAAACACCATATATTTT
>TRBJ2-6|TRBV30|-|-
CAWSVPRAGANVLTF
TGTGCCTGGAGTGTACCCAGGGCTGGGGCCAACGTCCTGACTTTC
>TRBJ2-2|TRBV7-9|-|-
CASSLGAGGELFF
TGTGCCAGCAGCTTGGGGGCCGGCGGGGAGCTGTTTTTT
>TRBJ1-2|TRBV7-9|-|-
CASSQTALSLYGYTF
TGTGCCAGCAGCCAGACAGCTCTTTCACTCTATGGCTACACCTTC
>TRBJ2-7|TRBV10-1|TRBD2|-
CASSERASGDYEQYF
TGCGCCAGCAGTGAGAGGGCTAGCGGTGACTACGAGCAGTACTTC
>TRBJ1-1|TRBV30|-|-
CAWRRQGWTEAFF
TGTGCCTGGAGAAGGCAGGGATGGACTGAAGCTTTCTTT
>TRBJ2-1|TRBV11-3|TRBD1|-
CASSLRQGKGSYNEQFF
TGTGCCAGCAGCCTAAGACAGGGAAAAGGCTCCTACAATGAGCAGTTCTTC
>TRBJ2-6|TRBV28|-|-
CASGTGTGANVLTF
TGTGCCAGCGGGACCGGGACAGGGGCCAACGTCCTGACTTTC
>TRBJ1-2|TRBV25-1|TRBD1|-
CASSPSGQGGYTF
TGTGCCAGCAGCCCCTCCGGACAGGGCGGCTACACCTTC
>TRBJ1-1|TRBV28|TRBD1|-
CASNRRGRVSEAFF
TGTGCCAGCAACCGAAGGGGGCGAGTTTCTGAAGCTTTCTTT
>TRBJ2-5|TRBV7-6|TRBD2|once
CASSLEASGSQETQYF
TGTGCCAGCAGCTTAGAGGCTAGCGGGAGCCAAGAGACCCAGTACTTC
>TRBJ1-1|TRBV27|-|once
CASSLNREGNTEAFF
TGTGCCAGCAGTTTAAACAGGGAGGGGAACACTGAAGCTTTCTTT
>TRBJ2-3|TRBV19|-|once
CASSGSSTDTQYF
TGTGCCAGTAGTGGGAGTAGCACAGATACGCAGTATTTT
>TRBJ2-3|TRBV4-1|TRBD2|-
CASSQAFRLAGVGTDTQYF
TGCGCCAGCAGCCAAGCTTTCAGACTAGCGGGAGTAGGAACAGATACGCAGTATTTT
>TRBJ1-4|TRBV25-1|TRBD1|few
CASSDSGTGNEKLFF
TGTGCCAGCAGTGACTCCGGGACAGGGAATGAAAAACTGTTTTTT
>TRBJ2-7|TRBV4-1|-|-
CASSQDLADRSEQYF
TGCGCCAGCAGCCAAGATTTAGCAGACCGCAGTGAGCAGTACTTC
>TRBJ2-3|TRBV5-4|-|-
CASSLRTNTDTQYF
TGTGCCAGCAGCTTAAGGACTAACACAGATACGCAGTATTTT
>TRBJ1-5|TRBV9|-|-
CASSRGEQGRNQPQHF
TGTGCCAGCAGCAGAGGGGAACAGGGTAGGAATCAGCCCCAGCATTTT
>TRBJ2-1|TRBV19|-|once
CASSIDRPQGGDNEQFF
TGTGCCAGTAGTATAGACCGACCCCAGGGTGGGGACAATGAGCAGTTCTTC
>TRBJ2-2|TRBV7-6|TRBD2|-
CASSLRAGGRAENTGELFF
TGTGCCAGCAGCCTCCGGGCCGGCGGGAGGGCCGAAAACACCGGGGAGCTGTTTTTT
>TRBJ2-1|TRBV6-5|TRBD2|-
CASSYGLAGGEQFF
TGTGCCAGCAGTTACGGACTAGCGGGAGGGGAGCAGTTCTTC
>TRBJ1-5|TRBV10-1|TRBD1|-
CASSEPTGGLSNQPQHF
TGCGCCAGCAGTGAGCCGACAGGGGGCCTGAGCAATCAGCCCCAGCATTTT
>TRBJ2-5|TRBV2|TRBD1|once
CASTVTGGLETQYF
TGTGCCAGCACTGTCACAGGGGGCCTAGAGACCCAGTACTTC
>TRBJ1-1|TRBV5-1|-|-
CASSLGLMNTEAFF
TGCGCCAGCAGCTTGGGGCTTATGAACACTGAAGCTTTCTTT
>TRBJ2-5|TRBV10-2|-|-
CASSASWGLAVQETQYF
TGCGCCAGCAGTGCTTCCTGGGGGCTAGCGGTCCAAGAGACCCAGTACTTC
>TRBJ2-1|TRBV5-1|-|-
CASSLVGGTYNEQFF
TGCGCCAGCAGCTTGGTAGGGGGTACCTACAATGAGCAGTTCTTC
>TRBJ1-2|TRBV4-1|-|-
CASSQDPAASYGYTF
TGCGCCAGCAGCCAAGATCCTGCGGCATCCTATGGCTACACCTTC
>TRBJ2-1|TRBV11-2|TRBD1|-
CASSLRSQGETYNEQFF
TGTGCCAGCAGCCTGCGATCTCAGGGGGAGACCTACAATGAGCAGTTCTTC
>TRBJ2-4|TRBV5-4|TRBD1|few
CASKPGTGNIQYF
TGTGCCAGCAAACCCGGGACAGGAAACATTCAGTACTTC
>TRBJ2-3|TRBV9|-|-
CASSLSTDTQYF
TGTGCCAGCAGCCTGAGCACAGATACGCAGTATTTT
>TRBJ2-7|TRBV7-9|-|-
CASSPRWERDRSYEQYF
TGTGCCAGCAGCCCCCGGTGGGAGCGGGACAGGTCCTACGAGCAGTACTTC
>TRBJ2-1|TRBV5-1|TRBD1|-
CASSTGGPSYNEQFF
TGCGCCAGCAGCACAGGGGGACCGAGCTACAATGAGCAGTTCTTC
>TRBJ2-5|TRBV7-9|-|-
CASSPKSGQETQYF
TGTGCCAGCAGCCCGAAAAGCGGGCAAGAGACCCAGTACTTC
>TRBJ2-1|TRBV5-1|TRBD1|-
CASSYVGQGIREQFF
TGCGCCAGCAGCTATGTGGGACAGGGGATTCGTGAGCAGTTCTTC
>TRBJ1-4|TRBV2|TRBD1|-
CASTRGQSNEKLFF
TGTGCCAGCACTAGGGGACAGTCTAATGAAAAACTGTTTTTT